This T cell receptor beta chain appears in the sequencing data of a study of vaccination effects on CD4 cells after COVID-19. General study points: In the study, convalescent patients were few, and early post-infection timepoints were absent.

For this clone: Its antigen is currently unknown.

Sequencing in the ViraFEST assay came after antigen-specific CD4+ T cells had been expanded with viral peptide pools, which were used to stimulate PBMC. Culture proceeded for under twelve days, and CD4+ T cells were then isolated. In the vaccine recipients, nucleocapsid antibodies were negative and there was no prior SARS-CoV-2 infection. In culture with 8 to 10 IU/ml IL-2 and about 10 ug/ml peptides, PBMC were grown at 1.5 million to 2 million per well. Only in-frame clones appear in the TCRdb table, and some are missing; sequencing was by immunoSEQ multiplex PCR. Among about 54,000 clones, about two thirds were seen once, and the ten largest hold around 19%. Between the trimmed V and J ends, which lost 9 bases and 5 bases, there was a span of 13 bases. The CDR3 extends over 12 amino acids. Per germline, CDR1 LGHDT and CDR2 YNNKEL (reference sequence).

This receptor was taken from a human donor who received a COVID-19 vaccine. The rearrangement links TRBV3-1 (or the pseudogene TRBV3-2) to TRBJ1-1, with D unresolved. Source: CD4+ T cells from PBMCs cultured with SARS-CoV-2 spike peptides, taken before COVID-19 vaccination. CDR3 coding DNA: TGTGCCAGTCGAACCCGGGGTACTGAAGCTTTCTTT. Translating it yields CASRTRGTEAFF.